The entry below gives a single T cell receptor beta chain sequence along with its context. The data were obtained in a study of blood T cell repertoires in COVID-19. On the study more broadly: Sites across the United States, Italy and Spain contributed samples from acute and convalescent COVID-19. Nucleic acid was either cDNA or gDNA, and it came from T cells, B-cell-depleted T cells, or PBMCs.

Sequencing was performed with immunoSEQ multiplex PCR; in TCRdb, only in-frame clones are kept and a portion is missing. The data show around 130,000 clones, about 89% seen once. The TCR originated in a middle-aged man with active or convalescent COVID-19. The specimen was peripheral blood.

The CDR3 bases are TGTGCCAGCAGCCCCCCCCGCGGGAGCGGCTCCAATGAGCAGTTCTTC. Protein sequence: CASSPPRGSGSNEQFF. This rearrangement joins TRBV3-1 (or the pseudogene TRBV3-2) to TRBJ2-1, with 7 bases that match TRBD2. Germline CDR1 and CDR2: LGHDT and YNNKEL (reference sequence). The CDR3 has 16 residues. Trimming removed 4 bases from V and 6 bases from J; junction bases left unmatched: 12.